A single TCR beta chain is shown here with its context. The table lists this clonotype with many counts. There is no known antigen for this receptor. The input lacks base qualities; no much larger clone sits a single base away. The protocol used for the library was 5' RACE. The sequencing machine was an Illumina MiSeq. Library preparation attached unique molecular identifiers to individual cDNA molecules for quantitative, reproducible TCR counting. The study's processing was this. Samples had a median of approximately 93,000 TCRs, with a range from roughly 20,000 to 700,000. V, J and CDR3 annotation of the TCR reads was carried out using the Decombinator software suite. To make PS versus PT1 abundance plots, every sample was subsampled to the same number of TCRs (28,000). Expanded TCRs were defined as absent before sensitization and observed at least eight times at the 2-week time point. The public reads were run again by TCRdb, first through fastp at Q25 and then through MiXCR, and only productive beta chains were kept. Each entry merges the rows of one CDR3 protein and shows their most common DNA and genes. V and J calls and clone size were set by TCRdb, not the authors. This sample lists around 140,000 distinct CDR3 sequences; approximately 4% were detected once. The ten top clones hold roughly 1.4% of the sample.

This sample is drawn from a study of human T cells and chemical hapten exposure (dated by TCRdb to the early 2020s). Regarding the complete study: Libraries were combined into a pool for sequencing, and differences in TCR yield between samples came mainly from small differences in library volumes within the pool. In alopecia patients, the study followed how the peripheral blood TCR repertoire changed in vivo over primary and secondary sensitization to diphenylcyclopropenone (DPC), a hapten. From each blood RNA sample, both TCR alpha and TCR beta chains were sequenced.

Broader findings and caveats from the paper: The number of TCRs above 1 in 1000 frequency did not change with DPC sensitization; there was no evidence of global repertoire structure alterations. After repeated subsampling, changes were observed in the strength of the expansion versus patch-test correlation and in the threshold at which the correlation became significant.

Total RNA was isolated from unfractionated whole blood collected in Tempus Blood RNA tubes. Five or six healthy volunteers were used as TCR sequencing controls and were bled at day 0, 2 weeks and 6 weeks. The CDR3 sequence holds 14 residues, the cysteine and phenylalanine included. The entry retains the CDR3 DNA only, 42 bases that are in frame from base 1. As encoded in the germline V gene (reference sequence), CDR1 is DFQATT while CDR2 is SNEGSKA. The receptor comes from a female donor in good health. The chain joins TRBV20-1 to TRBJ1-1; 9 bases in the middle match TRBD1. The CDR3 sequence is CSTPQGARNTEAFF. The nucleotide sequence is TGCTCCACCCCACAGGGGGCGAGAAACACTGAAGCTTTCTTT.